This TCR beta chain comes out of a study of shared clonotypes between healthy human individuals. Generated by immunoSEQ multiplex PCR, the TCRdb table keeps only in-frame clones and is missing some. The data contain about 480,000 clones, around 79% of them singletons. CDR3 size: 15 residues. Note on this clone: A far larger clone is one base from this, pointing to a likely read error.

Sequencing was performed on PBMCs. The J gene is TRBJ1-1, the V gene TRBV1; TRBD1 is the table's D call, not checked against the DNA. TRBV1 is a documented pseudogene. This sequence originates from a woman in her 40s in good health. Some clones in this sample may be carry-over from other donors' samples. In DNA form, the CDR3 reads TGCACCAGCAGCCAAGAAGACAGGGAGAACACTGAAGTTTTCTTT. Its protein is CTSSQEDRENTEVFF.